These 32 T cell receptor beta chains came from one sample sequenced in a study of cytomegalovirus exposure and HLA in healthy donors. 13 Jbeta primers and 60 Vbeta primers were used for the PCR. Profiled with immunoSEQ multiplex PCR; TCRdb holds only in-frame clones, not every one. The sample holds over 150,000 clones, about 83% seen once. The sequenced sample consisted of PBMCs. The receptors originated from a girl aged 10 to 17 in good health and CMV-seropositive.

The CDR3 sequence is CASRGPVTEAFF. The CDR3 DNA is TGTGCCAGCAGGGGGCCGGTCACTGAAGCTTTCTTT. The chain is built from TRBV25-1 and TRBJ1-1, with D maybe TRBD1 (5 bases). The germline CDR1 and CDR2 sequences are MGHDK and SYGVNS. This CDR3 comprises 12 residues. V was cut by 6 bases and J by 4 bases, with 9 bases left in between.

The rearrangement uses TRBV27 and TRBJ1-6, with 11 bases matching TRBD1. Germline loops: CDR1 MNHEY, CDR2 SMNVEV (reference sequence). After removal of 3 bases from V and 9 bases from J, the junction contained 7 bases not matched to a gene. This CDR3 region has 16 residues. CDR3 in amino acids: CASSFGDRGITSPLHF. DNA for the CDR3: TGTGCCAGCAGTTTTGGGGACAGGGGGATTACTTCACCCCTCCACTTT.

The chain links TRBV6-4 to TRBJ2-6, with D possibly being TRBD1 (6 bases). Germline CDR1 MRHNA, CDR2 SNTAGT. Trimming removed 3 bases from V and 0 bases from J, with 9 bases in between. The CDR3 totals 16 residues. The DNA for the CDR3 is TGTGCCAGCAGTGAGGGGGCGAGCTCTGGGGCCAACGTCCTGACTTTC. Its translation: CASSEGASSGANVLTF.

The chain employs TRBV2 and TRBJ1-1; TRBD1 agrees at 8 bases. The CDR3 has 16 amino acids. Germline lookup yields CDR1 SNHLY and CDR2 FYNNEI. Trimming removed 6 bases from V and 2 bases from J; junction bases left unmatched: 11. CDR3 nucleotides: TGTGCCAGCAGCTTTCAGGGGGCTGAGGCCAACACTGAAGCTTTCTTT. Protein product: CASSFQGAEANTEAFF.

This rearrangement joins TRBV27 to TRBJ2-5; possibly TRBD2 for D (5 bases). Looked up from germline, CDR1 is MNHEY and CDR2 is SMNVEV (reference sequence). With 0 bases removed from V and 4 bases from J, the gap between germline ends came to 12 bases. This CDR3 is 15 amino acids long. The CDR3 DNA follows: TGTGCCAGCAGTTTATCGGGAGAGCGCCCAGAGACCCAGTACTTC. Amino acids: CASSLSGERPETQYF.

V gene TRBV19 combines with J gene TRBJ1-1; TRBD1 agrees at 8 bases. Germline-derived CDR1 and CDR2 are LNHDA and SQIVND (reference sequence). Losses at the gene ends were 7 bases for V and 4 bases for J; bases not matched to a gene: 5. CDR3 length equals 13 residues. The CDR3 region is CASTYTGGTEAFF. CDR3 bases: TGTGCCAGTACCTATACAGGGGGCACTGAAGCTTTCTTT.

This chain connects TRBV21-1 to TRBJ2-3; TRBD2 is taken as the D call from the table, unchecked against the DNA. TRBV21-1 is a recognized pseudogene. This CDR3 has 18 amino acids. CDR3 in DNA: TGTGCCAGCAGCCTGGGACTAGCGGGGGCCCTCCGCACAGATACGCAGTATTTT. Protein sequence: CASSLGLAGALRTDTQYF.

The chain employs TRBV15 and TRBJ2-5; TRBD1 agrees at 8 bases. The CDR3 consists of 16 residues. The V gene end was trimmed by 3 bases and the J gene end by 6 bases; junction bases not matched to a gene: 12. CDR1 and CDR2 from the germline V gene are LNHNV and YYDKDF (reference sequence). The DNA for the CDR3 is TGTGCCACCAGCAGCTCGAAGACAGGGGTGGGACAGACCCAGTACTTC. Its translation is CATSSSKTGVGQTQYF.

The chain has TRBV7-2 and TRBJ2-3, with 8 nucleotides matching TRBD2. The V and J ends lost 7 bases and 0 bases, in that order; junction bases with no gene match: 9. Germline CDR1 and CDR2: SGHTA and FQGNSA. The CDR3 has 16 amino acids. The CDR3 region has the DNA TGTGCCAGCAACTCGCGGGGGGTAACTAGCACAGATACGCAGTATTTT. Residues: CASNSRGVTSTDTQYF.

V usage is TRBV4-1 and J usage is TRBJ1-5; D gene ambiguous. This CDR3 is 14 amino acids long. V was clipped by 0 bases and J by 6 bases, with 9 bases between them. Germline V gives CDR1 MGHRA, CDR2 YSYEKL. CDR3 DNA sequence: TGCGCCAGCAGCCAAGACAGTCTGTCTCAGCCCCAGCATTTT. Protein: CASSQDSLSQPQHF.

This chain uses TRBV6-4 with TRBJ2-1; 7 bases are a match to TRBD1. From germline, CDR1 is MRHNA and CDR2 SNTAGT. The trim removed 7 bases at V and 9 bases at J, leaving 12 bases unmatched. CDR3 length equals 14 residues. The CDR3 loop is CASNPSSGDSEQFF. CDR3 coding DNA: TGTGCCAGCAACCCTAGCTCAGGGGACAGTGAGCAGTTCTTC.

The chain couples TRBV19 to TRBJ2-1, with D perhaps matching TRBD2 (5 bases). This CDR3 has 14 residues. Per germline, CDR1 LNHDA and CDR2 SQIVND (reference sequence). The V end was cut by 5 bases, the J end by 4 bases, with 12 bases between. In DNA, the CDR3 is TGTGCCAGTAGTTTGCTAGCCAAGTACAATGAGCAGTTCTTC. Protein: CASSLLAKYNEQFF.

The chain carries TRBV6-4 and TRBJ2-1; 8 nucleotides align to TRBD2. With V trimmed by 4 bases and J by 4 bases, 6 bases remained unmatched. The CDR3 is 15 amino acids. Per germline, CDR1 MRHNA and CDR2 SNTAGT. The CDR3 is CASSAGGHKYNEQFF. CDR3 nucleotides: TGTGCCAGCAGTGCGGGGGGGCATAAATACAATGAGCAGTTCTTC.

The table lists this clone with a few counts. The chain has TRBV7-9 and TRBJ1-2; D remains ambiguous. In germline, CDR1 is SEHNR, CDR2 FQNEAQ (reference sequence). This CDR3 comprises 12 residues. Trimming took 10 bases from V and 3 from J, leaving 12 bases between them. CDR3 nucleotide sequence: TGTGCCACCTCGTGGCAAGACTATGGCTACACCTTC. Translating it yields CATSWQDYGYTF.

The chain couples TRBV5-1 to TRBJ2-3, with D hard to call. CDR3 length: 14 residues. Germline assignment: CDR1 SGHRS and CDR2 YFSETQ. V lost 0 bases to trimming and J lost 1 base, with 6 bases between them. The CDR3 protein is CASSLDQGTDTQYF. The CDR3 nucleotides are TGCGCCAGCAGCTTGGACCAGGGCACAGATACGCAGTATTTT.

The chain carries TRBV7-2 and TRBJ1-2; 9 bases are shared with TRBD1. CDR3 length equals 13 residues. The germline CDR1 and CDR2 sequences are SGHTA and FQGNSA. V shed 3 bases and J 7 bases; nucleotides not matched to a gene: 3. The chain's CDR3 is CASSFDRGAGYTF. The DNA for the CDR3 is TGTGCCAGCAGCTTCGACAGGGGGGCTGGCTACACCTTC.

This chain's CDR3 is CASSAGWQSGANVLTF. The CDR3 nucleotides are TGTGCCAGCAGTGCAGGTTGGCAGTCTGGGGCCAACGTCCTGACTTTC. The chain employs TRBV6-1 and TRBJ2-6; D is unresolved. The CDR3 is 16 amino acids. CDR1 is MNHNS, CDR2 SASEGT, per germline. Trimming took off 4 bases at V and 1 base at J, with 11 bases between the two ends.

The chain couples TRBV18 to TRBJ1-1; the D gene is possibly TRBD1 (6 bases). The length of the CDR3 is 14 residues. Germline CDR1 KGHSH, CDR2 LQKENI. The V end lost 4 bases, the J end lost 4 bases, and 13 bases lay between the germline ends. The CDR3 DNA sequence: TGTGCCAGCTCACGACAGGTACCGGGCACTGAAGCTTTCTTT. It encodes CASSRQVPGTEAFF.

The CDR3, as DNA: TGCGCCTCTCAGTCCCTAGCGGGGGGGCCCCATACGCAGTATTTT. It encodes CASQSLAGGPHTQYF. V and J are TRBV5-1 and TRBJ2-3; TRBD2 matches 12 bases. The CDR3 has 15 residues. With 10 bases clipped from V and 7 bases from J, the junction kept 13 bases outside the gene matches. Germline CDR1 SGHRS, CDR2 YFSETQ.

CDR3 loop: CASSPGGGNTEAFF. CDR3 DNA: TGTGCCAGCTCACCGGGGGGGGGCAATACTGAAGCTTTCTTT. This chain links TRBV18 with TRBJ1-1; D may be TRBD1 (6 bases). The length of the CDR3 is 14 residues. V was trimmed by 3 bases and J by 5 bases, leaving 13 bases between them. The germline gives CDR1 KGHSH, CDR2 LQKENI.

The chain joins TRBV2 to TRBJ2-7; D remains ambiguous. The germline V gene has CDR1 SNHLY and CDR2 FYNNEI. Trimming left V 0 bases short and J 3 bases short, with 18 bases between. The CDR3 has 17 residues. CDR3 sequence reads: CASSEARDPEVHYEQYF. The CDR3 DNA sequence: TGTGCCAGCAGTGAAGCGCGCGACCCAGAGGTGCACTACGAGCAGTACTTC. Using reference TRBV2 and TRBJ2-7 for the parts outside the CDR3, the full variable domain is EPEVTQTPSHQVTQMGQEVILRCVPISNHLYFYWYRQILGQKVEFLVSFYNNEISEKSEIFDDQFSVERPDGSNFTLKIRSTKLEDSAMYFCASSEARDPEVHYEQYFGPGTRLTVT.

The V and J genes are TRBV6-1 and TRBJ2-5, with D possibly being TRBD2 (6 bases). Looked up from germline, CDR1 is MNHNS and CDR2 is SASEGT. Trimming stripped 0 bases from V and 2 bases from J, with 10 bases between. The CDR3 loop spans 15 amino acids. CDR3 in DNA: TGTGCCAGCAGTGAAGCGGGGGGTTCTCAAGAGACCCAGTACTTC. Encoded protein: CASSEAGGSQETQYF.

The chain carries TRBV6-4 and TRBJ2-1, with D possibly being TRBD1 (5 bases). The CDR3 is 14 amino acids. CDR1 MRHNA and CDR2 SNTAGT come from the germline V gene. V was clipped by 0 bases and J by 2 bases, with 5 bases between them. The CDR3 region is CASSDSDTYNEQFF. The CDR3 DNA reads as TGTGCCAGCAGTGACTCGGACACCTACAATGAGCAGTTCTTC.

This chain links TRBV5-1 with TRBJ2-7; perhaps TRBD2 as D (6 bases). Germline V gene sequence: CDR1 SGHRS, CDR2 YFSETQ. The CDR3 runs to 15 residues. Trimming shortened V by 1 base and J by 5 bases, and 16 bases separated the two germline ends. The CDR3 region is CASSLFRDRGNEQYF. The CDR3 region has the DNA TGCGCCAGCAGCTTGTTCCGGGATCGGGGGAACGAGCAGTACTTC.

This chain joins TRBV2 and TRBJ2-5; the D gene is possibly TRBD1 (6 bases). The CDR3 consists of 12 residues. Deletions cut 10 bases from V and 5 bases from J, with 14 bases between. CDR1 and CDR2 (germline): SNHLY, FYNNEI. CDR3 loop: CATPGAGETQYF. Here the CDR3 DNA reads TGTGCCACCCCAGGGGCCGGGGAGACCCAGTACTTC.

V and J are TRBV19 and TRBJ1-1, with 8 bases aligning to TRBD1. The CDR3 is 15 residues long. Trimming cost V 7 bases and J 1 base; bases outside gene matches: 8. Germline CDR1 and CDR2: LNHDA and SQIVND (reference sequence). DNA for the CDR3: TGTGCCAGTAACTTACCGGGACAGGCGAACACTGAAGCTTTCTTT. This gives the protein CASNLPGQANTEAFF. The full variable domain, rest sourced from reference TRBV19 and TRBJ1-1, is DGGITQSPKYLFRKEGQNVTLSCEQNLNHDAMYWYRQDPGQGLRLIYYSQIVNDFQKGDIAEGYSVSREKKESFPLTVTSAQKNPTAFYLCASNLPGQANTEAFFGQGTRLTVV.

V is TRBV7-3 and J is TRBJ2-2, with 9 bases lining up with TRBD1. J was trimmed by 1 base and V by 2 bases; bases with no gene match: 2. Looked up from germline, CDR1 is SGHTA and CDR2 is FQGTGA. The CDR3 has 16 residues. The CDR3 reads CASSLGGQGNTGELFF. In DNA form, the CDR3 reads TGTGCCAGCAGCTTAGGGGGACAGGGGAACACCGGGGAGCTGTTTTTT. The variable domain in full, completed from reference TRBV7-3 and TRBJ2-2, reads GAGVSQTPSNKVTEKGKYVELRCDPISGHTALYWYRQSLGQGPEFLIYFQGTGAADDSGLPNDRFFAVRPEGSVSTLKIQRTERGDSAVYLCASSLGGQGNTGELFFGEGSRLTVL.

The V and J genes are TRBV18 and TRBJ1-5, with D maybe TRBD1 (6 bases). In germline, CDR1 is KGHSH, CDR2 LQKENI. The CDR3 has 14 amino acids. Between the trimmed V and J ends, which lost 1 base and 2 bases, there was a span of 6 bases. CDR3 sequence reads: CASSPQGGNQPQHF. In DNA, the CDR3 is TGTGCCAGCTCACCACAGGGGGGCAATCAGCCCCAGCATTTT. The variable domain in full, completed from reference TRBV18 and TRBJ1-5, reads NAGVMQNPRHLVRRRGQEARLRCSPMKGHSHVYWYRQLPEEGLKFMVYLQKENIIDESGMPKERFSAEFPKEGPSILRIQQVVRGDSAAYFCASSPQGGNQPQHFGDGTRLSIL.

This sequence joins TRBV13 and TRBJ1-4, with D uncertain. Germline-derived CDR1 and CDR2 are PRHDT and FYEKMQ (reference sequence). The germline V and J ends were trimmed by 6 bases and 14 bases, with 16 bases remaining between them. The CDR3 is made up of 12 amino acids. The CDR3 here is CASRSLVGGLFF. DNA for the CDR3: TGTGCCAGCAGATCTCTAGTCGGCGGCCTGTTTTTT.

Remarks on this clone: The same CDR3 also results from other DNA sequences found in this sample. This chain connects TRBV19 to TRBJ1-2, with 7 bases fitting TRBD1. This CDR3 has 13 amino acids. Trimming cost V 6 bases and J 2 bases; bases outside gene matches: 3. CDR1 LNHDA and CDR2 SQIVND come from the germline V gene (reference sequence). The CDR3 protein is CASSLGQNYGYTF. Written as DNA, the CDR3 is TGTGCCAGTAGCCTGGGACAGAACTATGGCTACACCTTC.

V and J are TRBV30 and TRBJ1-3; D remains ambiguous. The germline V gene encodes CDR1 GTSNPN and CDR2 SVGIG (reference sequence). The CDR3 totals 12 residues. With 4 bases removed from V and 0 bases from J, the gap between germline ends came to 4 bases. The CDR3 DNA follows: TGTGCCTGGATCAGCTCTGGAAACACCATATATTTT. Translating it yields CAWISSGNTIYF.

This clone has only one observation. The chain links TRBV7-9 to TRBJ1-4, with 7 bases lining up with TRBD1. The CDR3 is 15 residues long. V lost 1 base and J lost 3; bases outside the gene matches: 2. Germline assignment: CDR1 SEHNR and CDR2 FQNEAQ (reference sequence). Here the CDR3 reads CASSLGDRPNEKLFF. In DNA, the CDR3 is TGTGCCAGCAGCTTAGGGGACAGACCTAATGAAAAACTGTTTTTT.